This paragraph reports one TCR beta chain. As yet, its antigen is unknown. This entry is derived from a study of T cells in Graves' hyperthyroidism and ophthalmopathy. Study results and limitations: The model anticipated ophthalmopathy a median about 7 months pre-onset.

Template material for amplifying TCR beta CDR3 regions consisted of RNA transcripts. HTBI primers were used for first-round RT-PCR of the TCR CDR3. MiXCR, run by TCRdb on the multiplex PCR reads, gives a single entry per CDR3 protein. The sample yields hundreds of thousands of distinct CDR3 sequences, 38% seen once. Each patient was aged 18 to 65 and had newly diagnosed hyperthyroidism of under 2 months' duration. Using around 10 ml of fresh peripheral blood, PBMCs were prepared. V was clipped by 5 bases and J by 2 bases; unmatched bases: 10. The CDR3 runs to 15 residues. Looked up from germline, CDR1 is DFQATT and CDR2 is SNEGSKA (reference sequence).

Sequenced material: blood. This TCR was sampled from a man younger than 35 with Graves' hyperthyroidism. The V call is TRBV20-1, the J call TRBJ2-7, with 9 positions matching TRBD1. CDR3 in amino acids: CSASDRGGGAYEQYF. DNA for the CDR3: TGCAGTGCTTCGGACAGGGGAGGGGGAGCCTACGAGCAGTACTTC.